Listed here is a single TCR beta chain. Its cognate antigen has yet to be identified. One base away there is no much larger clone; base qualities are not given. Sequences MNHEY (CDR1) and SMNVEV (CDR2) are obtained from the germline V gene (reference sequence). The trim is 3 bases for V and 3 bases for J, with a gap of 7 bases between the germline ends. The CDR3 spans 13 residues, from the cysteine through the phenylalanine. The kept DNA is CDR3 alone, 39 bases in frame from the first base. The sample belongs to a study of blood T cell repertoires in COVID-19 (dated by TCRdb to the early 2020s). Context from the whole study: Collaborator samples came from the United States, Italy and Spain and covered acute and convalescent phases of COVID-19. The repertoires were released in a freely available public database meant as a resource for research on the immune response to SARS-CoV-2. HLA class I and class II types, where available, came from metadata supplied by the sample provider rather than from assay-based typing. The samples were drawn from two sources: the first 160 participants of the ongoing ImmuneRACE study, and 1,000 to 1,500 subjects contributed by 6 global collaborators. The prospective study material was composed of cDNA or gDNA derived from T cells, B-cell-depleted T cells, or PBMCs. The sample metadata nearly always contained a de-identified subject ID, COVID-19 status, age in years and sex. The dataset comprised deeply sampled blood TCRbeta repertoires from subjects exposed to, actively infected with, or recovered from COVID-19.

Each collaborating institution followed its own protocols to collect whole blood in K2EDTA tubes. For TCRbeta analysis, collaborators shipped samples as frozen whole blood, isolated PBMCs, or DNA extracted from either of those sample types. TCRbeta CDR3 regions were amplified from genomic DNA using the immunoSEQ Assay, a bias-controlled multiplex PCR. Under the source paper's analysis protocol: The number of nucleated cells in each sample was estimated from the amplification of reference gene primers within the assay. To quantify the absolute abundance of each unique TCRbeta CDR3 rearrangement, sequence reads were collapsed and filtered. Productive Simpson clonality was computed per sample as the square root of Simpson's diversity index over productive rearrangements. TCRdb limited this immuneACCESS table to in-frame rearrangements with V and J called. A share of clones is missing; checked studies link under half to unresolved V genes, and the rest is unexplained. The DNA was the basis for D and trimming; V, J and clone size are from that table. This sample is represented by about 240,000 clones; 88% of them were singletons. Around 0.8% of the sample goes to the ten largest clones.

What the work shows at the level of the full study, not this receptor alone: The amount of clinical and demographic metadata varied by source and participant and was provided uncurated.

The sequenced sample was peripheral blood. This sequence uses TRBV27 and TRBJ2-3; no D segment can be confidently identified. The clonotype originates from a woman in her 30s with acute or convalescent COVID-19. The DNA sequence is as follows: TGTGCCAGCAGTTTCGTCAGGACAGATACGCAGTATTTT. Its protein reads: CASSFVRTDTQYF.